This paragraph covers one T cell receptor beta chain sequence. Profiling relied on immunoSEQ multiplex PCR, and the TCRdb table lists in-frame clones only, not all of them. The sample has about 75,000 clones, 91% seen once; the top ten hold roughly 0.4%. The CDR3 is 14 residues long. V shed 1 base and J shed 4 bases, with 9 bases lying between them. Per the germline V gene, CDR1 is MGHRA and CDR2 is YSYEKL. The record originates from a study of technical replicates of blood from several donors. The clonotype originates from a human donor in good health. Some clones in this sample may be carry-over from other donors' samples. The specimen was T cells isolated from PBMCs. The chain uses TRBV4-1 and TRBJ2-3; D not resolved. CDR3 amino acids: CASSQGTTADTQYF. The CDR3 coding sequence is TGCGCCAGCAGCCAAGGTACGACTGCAGATACGCAGTATTTT.